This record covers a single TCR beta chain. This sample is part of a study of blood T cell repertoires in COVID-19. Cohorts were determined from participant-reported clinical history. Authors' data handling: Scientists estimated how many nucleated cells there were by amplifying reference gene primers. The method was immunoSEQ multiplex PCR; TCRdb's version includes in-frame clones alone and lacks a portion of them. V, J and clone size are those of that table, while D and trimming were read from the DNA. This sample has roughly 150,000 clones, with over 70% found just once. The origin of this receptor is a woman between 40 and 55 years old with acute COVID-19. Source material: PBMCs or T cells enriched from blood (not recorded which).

CDR3 bases: TGTGCCAGCAGCCAAGATCTAAGTAGCAATCAGCCCCAGCATTTT. Encoded protein: CASSQDLSSNQPQHF. V is TRBV3-1 (or the pseudogene TRBV3-2) and J is TRBJ1-5; D is undetermined. In germline, CDR1 is LGHDT, CDR2 YNNKEL (reference sequence). V was cut by 0 bases and J by 0 bases, with 6 bases left in between. CDR3 size: 15 residues.